The 7 T cell receptor beta chains presented below share a single source sample, sequenced in a study of blood T cell repertoires in COVID-19. The protocol was immunoSEQ multiplex PCR, while the TCRdb copy is restricted to in-frame clones and leaves out a portion. The sample consists of 30,000 to 50,000 clones, about 90% of them appearing once. Material for sequencing was peripheral blood. The source of these receptors is a woman in her twenties or thirties in a cohort sampled during active COVID-19.

Written as DNA, the CDR3 is TGTGCCAGCAGCGAACAGGGGGTGAAGACCTACGAGCAGTACTTC. Translated: CASSEQGVKTYEQYF. V is TRBV25-1 and J is TRBJ2-7; 8 bases align to TRBD1. Germline lookup yields CDR1 MGHDK and CDR2 SYGVNS. After removal of 6 bases from V and 2 bases from J, the junction contained 9 bases not matched to a gene. The CDR3 extends over 15 amino acids.

V gene TRBV6-2 or TRBV6-3 combines with J gene TRBJ2-3; D is possibly TRBD1 (6 bases). The CDR3 has 18 amino acids. V was cut by 3 bases and J by 1 base, with 20 bases left in between. Germline assignment: CDR1 MNHEY and CDR2 SVGEGT. CDR3 DNA: TGTGCCAGCAGTTATTTAGCGACAGGATGGATCCGCACAGATACGCAGTATTTT. Its protein is CASSYLATGWIRTDTQYF.

This clone is categorized as medium-sized (0.01 to 0.1%). This chain joins TRBV19 and TRBJ1-4, with 10 bases aligning to TRBD1. Germline V CDR1 and CDR2: LNHDA, SQIVND (reference sequence). V lost 10 bases and J lost 10; bases outside the gene matches: 9. The CDR3 length is 13 residues. This CDR3 reads CATSGTGEAKLFF. In DNA, the CDR3 is TGTGCCACCTCCGGGACAGGGGAGGCAAAACTGTTTTTT.

The V gene is TRBV4-1, the J gene TRBJ2-7; no reliable D call. The CDR3 length is 13 residues. CDR1 and CDR2 from the germline V gene are MGHRA and YSYEKL. Trimming cost V 5 bases and J 2 bases, with 10 bases left between them. CDR3 sequence reads: CASSGIQAYEQYF. For the CDR3, the DNA is TGCGCCAGCAGCGGTATACAAGCCTACGAGCAGTACTTC.

This sequence joins TRBV5-5 and TRBJ2-7; 7 positions agree with TRBD1. The CDR3 length is 15 residues. V lost 4 bases and J lost 3; bases outside the gene matches: 10. CDR1 is SGHKS and CDR2 is YYEKEE in the germline V gene (reference sequence). CDR3 in DNA: TGTGCCAGCAGCCCCGGAACAGGGGCACACTACGAGCAGTACTTC. Its translation is CASSPGTGAHYEQYF.

This chain uses TRBV20-1 with TRBJ1-5; 9 bases agree with TRBD1. Trimming cost V 3 bases and J 7 bases; bases outside gene matches: 13. This CDR3 has 16 amino acids. The germline CDR1 and CDR2 sequences are DFQATT and SNEGSKA (reference sequence). The CDR3 nucleotides are TGCAGTGCTAGTTCGGGACAGGGTATGAGTCAACAGCCCCAGCATTTT. Protein: CSASSGQGMSQQPQHF.

The CDR3, as DNA: TGTGCCAGCAGTAAATGGGGGACTAGCTGGTTCTTC. Amino acids: CASSKWGTSWFF. The rearrangement links TRBV6-5 to TRBJ2-1, with 9 bases aligning to TRBD2. CDR1 and CDR2 from the germline V gene are MNHEY and SVGAGI. Germline trimming cut 5 bases from V and 15 bases from J; bases unmatched to any gene: 8. This CDR3 comprises 12 residues.